This is a list of T cell receptor beta chains from one sample in a study of cytotoxic CD8 clonotypes in ibrutinib-treated CLL. Measured with immunoSEQ multiplex PCR; TCRdb has only the in-frame clones, and not every one. The data contain tens of thousands of clones, approximately 65% of them singletons. The sample here was PBMCs, taken after 24 months of ibrutinib treatment. These receptors originate from a human donor with chronic lymphocytic leukemia. Each CDR3 is given with its conserved first and last residue. D genes are given only for firm matches.

cdr3_aa: CASSLEGAGNQPQHF
d_call: TRBD1
v_call: TRBV7-8

cdr3_aa: CASSPGETQYF
d_call: .
v_call: TRBV18

cdr3_aa: CAISQSEGGTGETQYF
d_call: .
v_call: TRBV10-3

cdr3_aa: CAIRGGSSSYEQYF
d_call: TRBD2
v_call: TRBV10-3

cdr3_aa: CASSVGGPPYEQYF
d_call: .
v_call: TRBV9

cdr3_aa: CASSSRRQAQASNQPQHF
d_call: .
v_call: TRBV19

cdr3_aa: CASSETSIFNSPLHF
d_call: .
v_call: TRBV25-1

cdr3_aa: CASSPAYQGTLYGYTF
d_call: .
v_call: TRBV4-1

cdr3_aa: CASRRDSNQPQHF
d_call: .
v_call: TRBV6-1

cdr3_aa: CASSLTGGSPEAFF
d_call: TRBD1
v_call: TRBV11-1

cdr3_aa: CASSLAGLVGTDTQYF
d_call: TRBD2
v_call: TRBV7-6

cdr3_aa: CASSTRTSGPTDTQYF
d_call: TRBD2
v_call: TRBV5-1

cdr3_aa: CASSLALGRPQHF
d_call: .
v_call: TRBV7-9

cdr3_aa: CASSFGPGTLETQYF
d_call: .
v_call: TRBV12-1

cdr3_aa: CASRRDGNTEAFF
d_call: .
v_call: TRBV19

cdr3_aa: CASSIYSVSSGANVLTF
d_call: .
v_call: TRBV19

cdr3_aa: CACQGATEAFF
d_call: TRBD1
v_call: TRBV30

cdr3_aa: CASSYNRGYEQYF
d_call: TRBD1
v_call: TRBV5-4

cdr3_aa: CASSLAGGVYNEQFF
d_call: .
v_call: TRBV7-8

cdr3_aa: CASSPILAGGNTQYF
d_call: TRBD2
v_call: TRBV7-2

cdr3_aa: CASSYKSGSTNEKLFF
d_call: .
v_call: TRBV6-5

cdr3_aa: CASSIGGTDTQYF
d_call: .
v_call: TRBV19

cdr3_aa: CASSLEGAVNTEAFF
d_call: .
v_call: TRBV7-3

cdr3_aa: CASSETGSYGYTF
d_call: .
v_call: TRBV7-3

cdr3_aa: CASSSTTGLTDTQYF
d_call: TRBD1
v_call: TRBV28

cdr3_aa: CASSPGLVVETQYF
d_call: TRBD2
v_call: TRBV19

cdr3_aa: CASSRVPDTQYF
d_call: .
v_call: TRBV27

cdr3_aa: CASSQGDLNYGYTF
d_call: .
v_call: TRBV4-2

cdr3_aa: CASSRDLTLINSPLHF
d_call: .
v_call: TRBV4-2

cdr3_aa: CASGRPQHF
d_call: .
v_call: TRBV6-6

cdr3_aa: CASSWVAGYRTEAFF
d_call: .
v_call: TRBV27

cdr3_aa: CATQDGTEAFF
d_call: .
v_call: TRBV10-3